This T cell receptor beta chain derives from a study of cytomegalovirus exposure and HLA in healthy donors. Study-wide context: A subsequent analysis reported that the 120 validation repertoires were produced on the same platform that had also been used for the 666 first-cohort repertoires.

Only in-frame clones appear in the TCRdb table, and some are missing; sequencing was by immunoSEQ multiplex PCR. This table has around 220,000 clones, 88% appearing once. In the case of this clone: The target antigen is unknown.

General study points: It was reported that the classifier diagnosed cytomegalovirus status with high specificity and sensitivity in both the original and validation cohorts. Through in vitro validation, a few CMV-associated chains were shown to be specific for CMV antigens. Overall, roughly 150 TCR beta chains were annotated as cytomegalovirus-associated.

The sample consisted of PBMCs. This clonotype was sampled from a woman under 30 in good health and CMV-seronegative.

CDR3: CASSLEFGGGEKLFF. Written as DNA, the CDR3 is TGTGCCAGCAGCTTAGAGTTTGGGGGAGGTGAAAAACTGTTTTTT. V usage is TRBV7-9 and J usage is TRBJ1-4; tentative D call: TRBD1 (5 bases). The CDR3 spans 15 residues. Germline V gene sequence: CDR1 SEHNR, CDR2 FQNEAQ (reference sequence). The V and J ends lost 1 base and 7 bases respectively, with 13 bases between them. Variable domain in full (rest from reference TRBV7-9 and TRBJ1-4): DTGVSQNPRHKITKRGQNVTFRCDPISEHNRLYWYRQTLGQGPEFLTYFQNEAQLEKSRLLSDRFSAERPKGSFSTLEIQRTEQGDSAMYLCASSLEFGGGEKLFFGSGTQLSVL.